Sequencing of this TCR beta chain was carried out in a study of cytomegalovirus exposure and HLA in healthy donors. The PCR was carried out with 60 Vbeta primers and 13 Jbeta primers. The repertoire was sequenced with immunoSEQ multiplex PCR; TCRdb's copy has only in-frame clones and lacks some. Recorded here are 95,000 to 150,000 clones; the top ten clones represent 2.2%. There are 14 residues in the CDR3. Germline CDR1 is LGHNA and CDR2 is YSLEER. Trimming cost V 0 bases and J 13 bases, with 16 bases left between them. V usage is TRBV4-3 and J usage is TRBJ2-4; D is possibly TRBD1 (5 bases). The sample comprised PBMCs. This TCR was recovered from a man between 40 and 49 years old in good health and CMV-seronegative. DNA for the CDR3: TGCGCCAGCAGCCAAGACCCTGGGGCCCGGGCCCAGTACTTC. This translates into CASSQDPGARAQYF.